The entry that follows covers one T cell receptor (beta chain) sequence. The CDR3 extends over 15 amino acids. Germline V CDR1 and CDR2: MNHEY, SVGEGT. V dropped 5 bases and J dropped 4 bases, with 17 bases sitting between them. These data come from a study of blood T cell repertoires in COVID-19. As for the study in general: PBMCs, B-cell-depleted T cells, or T cells were the source of the cDNA or gDNA that made up the material.

Enrolled through a virtual design, the participants were between about 18 and 100 years of age and came from fewer than 30 US areas. The protocol was immunoSEQ multiplex PCR, while the TCRdb copy is restricted to in-frame clones and leaves out a portion. The repertoire holds around 390,000 clones, 87% seen once, with approximately 9.3% in the top ten. V is TRBV6-2 or TRBV6-3 and J is TRBJ1-2, with a possible D match to TRBD1 (6 bases). Sequenced: PBMCs or T cells enriched from blood (not recorded which). The TCR originated in a woman between 45 and 65 years old who had recovered from COVID-19. The CDR3 coding sequence is TGTGCCAGCAGTCAACTCGCGGGGGGCATCTATGGCTACACCTTC. It encodes CASSQLAGGIYGYTF.